This T cell receptor (beta chain) was found in a study of blood T cell repertoires in COVID-19. Across the whole study: The United States, Italy and Spain provided the acute and convalescent COVID-19 samples. PBMCs, B-cell-depleted T cells, or T cells provided the cDNA or gDNA that made up the material.

CDR1 is WNHNN and CDR2 is SYGVQD in the germline V gene (reference sequence). This CDR3 comprises 13 residues. V was pared by 5 bases and J by 6 bases, with 10 bases between. In the source study's methods: Nucleated cell counts were estimated from reference gene primer amplification. Using immunoSEQ multiplex PCR, the repertoire was profiled, and TCRdb retains in-frame clones only, with some absent. The V and J calls and clone size are taken from that table; D and trimming were inferred from the DNA. The table records 150,000 to 200,000 clones, almost 80% of them present only once. The TCR originated in a woman in her 70s with acute or convalescent COVID-19. The V and J genes are TRBV10-1 and TRBJ2-2; TRBD2 is a possible D gene (5 bases). The sample comprised peripheral blood. The CDR3 DNA reads TGCGCCAGCAGTCCGCCGAGGGCCGGGGAGCTGTTTTTT. Residues: CASSPPRAGELFF.